This T cell receptor (beta chain) was recorded in a study of molecular identifiers for immune sequencing clone quantification. TCRdb redid the calling of the PCR reads with MiXCR, one entry per CDR3 protein. The repertoire has hundreds of thousands of distinct CDR3 sequences, about 22% of them found once; the top ten carry about 0.74%. Per germline, CDR1 LGHDT and CDR2 YNNKEL (reference sequence). Trimming pared 2 bases from V and 0 bases from J, leaving 8 bases between. The CDR3 consists of 14 residues. The sequencing input was naive CD8+ T cells from blood, with Jurkat cell RNA spiked in. Noted subset: FACS-sorted CD8+CD4-CCR7+CD45RA+ naive T cells. The genes are TRBV3-1 and TRBJ2-7; D call uncertain. The receptor comes from a human donor in good health. Some libraries in this study had Jurkat cell RNA spiked in. CDR3 DNA sequence: TGTGCCAGCAGCCAATTGACGGACTCCTACGAGCAGTACTTC. It specifies CASSQLTDSYEQYF.